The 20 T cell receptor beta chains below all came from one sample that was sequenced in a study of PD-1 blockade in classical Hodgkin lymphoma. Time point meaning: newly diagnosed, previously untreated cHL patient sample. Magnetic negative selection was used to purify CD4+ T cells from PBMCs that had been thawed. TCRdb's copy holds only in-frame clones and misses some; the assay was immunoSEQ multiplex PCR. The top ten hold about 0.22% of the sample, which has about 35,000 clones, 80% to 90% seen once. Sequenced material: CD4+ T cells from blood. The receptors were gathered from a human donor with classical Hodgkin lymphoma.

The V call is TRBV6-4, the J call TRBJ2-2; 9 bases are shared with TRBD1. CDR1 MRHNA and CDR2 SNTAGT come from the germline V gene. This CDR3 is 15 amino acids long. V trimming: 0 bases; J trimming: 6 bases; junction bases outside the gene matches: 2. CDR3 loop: CASSDSGTGSGELFF. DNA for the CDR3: TGTGCCAGCAGTGACTCTGGGACAGGGTCCGGGGAGCTGTTTTTT.

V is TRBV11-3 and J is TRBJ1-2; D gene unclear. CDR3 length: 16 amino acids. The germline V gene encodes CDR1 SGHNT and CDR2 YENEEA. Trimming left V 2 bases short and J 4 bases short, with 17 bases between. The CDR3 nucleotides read TGTGCCAGCAGCTTACTAAATTTGTGGCGGCTCTATGGCTACACCTTC. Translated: CASSLLNLWRLYGYTF.

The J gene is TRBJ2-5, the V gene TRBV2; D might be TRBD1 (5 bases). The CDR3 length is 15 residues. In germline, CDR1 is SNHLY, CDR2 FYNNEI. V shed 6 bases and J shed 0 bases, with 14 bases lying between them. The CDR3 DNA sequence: TGTGCCAGCAGGGGCAGGGTGCATTACCAAGAGACCCAGTACTTC. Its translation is CASRGRVHYQETQYF.

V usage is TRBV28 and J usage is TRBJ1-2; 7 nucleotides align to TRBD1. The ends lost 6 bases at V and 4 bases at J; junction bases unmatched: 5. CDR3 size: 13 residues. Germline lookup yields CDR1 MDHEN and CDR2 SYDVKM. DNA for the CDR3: TGTGCCAGCAGCTGGGGACAGAGCTATGGCTACACCTTC. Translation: CASSWGQSYGYTF.

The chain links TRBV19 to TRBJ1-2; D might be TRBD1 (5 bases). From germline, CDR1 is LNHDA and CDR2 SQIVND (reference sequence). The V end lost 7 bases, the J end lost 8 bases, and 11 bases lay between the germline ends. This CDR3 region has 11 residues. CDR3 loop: CASTPGRGYTF. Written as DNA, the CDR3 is TGTGCCAGTACCCCGGGACGAGGCTACACCTTC.

CDR3 region: CASSQRFGVGTEAFF. In DNA form, the CDR3 reads TGTGCCAGCTCCCAGAGGTTCGGGGTTGGCACTGAAGCTTTCTTT. The chain couples TRBV6-1 to TRBJ1-1; D not resolved. Germline V gene data show CDR1 as MNHNS and CDR2 as SASEGT. This CDR3 contains 15 residues. The V end lost 8 bases, the J end lost 4 bases, and 20 bases lay between the germline ends.

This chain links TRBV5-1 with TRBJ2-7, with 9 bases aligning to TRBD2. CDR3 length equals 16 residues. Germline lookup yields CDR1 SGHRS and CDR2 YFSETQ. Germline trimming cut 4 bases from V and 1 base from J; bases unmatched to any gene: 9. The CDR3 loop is CASSLLVAGGSYEQYF. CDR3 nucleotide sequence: TGCGCCAGCAGCCTCCTCGTCGCGGGAGGGTCCTACGAGCAGTACTTC.

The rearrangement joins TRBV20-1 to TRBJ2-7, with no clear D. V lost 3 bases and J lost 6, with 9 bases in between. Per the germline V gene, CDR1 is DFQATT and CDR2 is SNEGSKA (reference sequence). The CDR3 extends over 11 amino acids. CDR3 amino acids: CSASSPGEQYF. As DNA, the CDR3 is TGCAGTGCTAGCTCCCCCGGCGAGCAGTACTTC.

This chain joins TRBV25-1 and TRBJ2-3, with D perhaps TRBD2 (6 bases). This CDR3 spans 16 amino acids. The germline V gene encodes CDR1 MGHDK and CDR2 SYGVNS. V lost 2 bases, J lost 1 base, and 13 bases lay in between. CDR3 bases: TGTGCCAGCAGTGAAGCCGGGGGTGTTGGCACAGATACGCAGTATTTT. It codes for CASSEAGGVGTDTQYF.

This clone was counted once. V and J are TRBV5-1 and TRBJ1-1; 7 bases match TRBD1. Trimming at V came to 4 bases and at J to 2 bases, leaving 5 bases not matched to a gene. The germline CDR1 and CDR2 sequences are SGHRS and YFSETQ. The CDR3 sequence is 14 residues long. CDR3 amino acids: CASSPGTDNTEAFF. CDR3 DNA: TGCGCCAGCAGCCCCGGGACAGACAACACTGAAGCTTTCTTT.

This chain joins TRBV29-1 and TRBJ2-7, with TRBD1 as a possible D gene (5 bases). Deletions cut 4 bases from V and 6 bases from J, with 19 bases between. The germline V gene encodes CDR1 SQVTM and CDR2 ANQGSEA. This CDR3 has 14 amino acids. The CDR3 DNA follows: TGCAGCGTTGCTTTCGCCAGGGCCGACGGCGAGCAGTACTTC. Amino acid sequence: CSVAFARADGEQYF.

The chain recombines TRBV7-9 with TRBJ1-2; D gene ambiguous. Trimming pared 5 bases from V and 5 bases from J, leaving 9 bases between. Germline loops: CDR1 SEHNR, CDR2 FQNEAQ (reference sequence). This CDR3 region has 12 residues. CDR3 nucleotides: TGTGCCAGCAGCCAAGCGGAGTATGGCTACACCTTC. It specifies CASSQAEYGYTF.

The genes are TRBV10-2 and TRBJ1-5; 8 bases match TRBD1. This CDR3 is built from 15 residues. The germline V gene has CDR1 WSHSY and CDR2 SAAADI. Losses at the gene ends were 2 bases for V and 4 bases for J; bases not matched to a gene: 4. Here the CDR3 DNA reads TGCGCCAGCAGTGAGGGACAGGGATTGAATCAGCCCCAGCATTTT. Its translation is CASSEGQGLNQPQHF.

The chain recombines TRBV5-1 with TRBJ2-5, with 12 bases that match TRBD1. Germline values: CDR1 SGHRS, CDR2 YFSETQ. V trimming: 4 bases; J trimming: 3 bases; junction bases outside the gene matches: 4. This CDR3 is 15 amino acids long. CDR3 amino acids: CASSGGTGGEETQYF. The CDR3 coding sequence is TGCGCCAGCAGCGGAGGGACAGGGGGCGAAGAGACCCAGTACTTC.

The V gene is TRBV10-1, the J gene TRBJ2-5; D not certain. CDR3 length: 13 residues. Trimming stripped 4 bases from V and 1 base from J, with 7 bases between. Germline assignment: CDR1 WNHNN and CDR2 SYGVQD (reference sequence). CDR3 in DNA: TGCGCCAGCAGTGCGGTGCTCCAAGAGACCCAGTACTTC. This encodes CASSAVLQETQYF.

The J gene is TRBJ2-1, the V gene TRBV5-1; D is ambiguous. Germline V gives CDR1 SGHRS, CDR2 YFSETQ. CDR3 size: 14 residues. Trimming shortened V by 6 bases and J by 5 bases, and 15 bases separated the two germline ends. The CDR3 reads CASKDINPHNEQFF. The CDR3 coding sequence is TGCGCCAGCAAAGACATCAATCCCCACAATGAGCAGTTCTTC.

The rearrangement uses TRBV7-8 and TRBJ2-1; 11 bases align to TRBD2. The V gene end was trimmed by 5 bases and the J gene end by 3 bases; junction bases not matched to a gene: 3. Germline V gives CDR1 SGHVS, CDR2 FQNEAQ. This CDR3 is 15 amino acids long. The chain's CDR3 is CASSPTSGSYNEQFF. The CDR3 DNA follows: TGTGCCAGCAGCCCTACTAGCGGGAGCTACAATGAGCAGTTCTTC.

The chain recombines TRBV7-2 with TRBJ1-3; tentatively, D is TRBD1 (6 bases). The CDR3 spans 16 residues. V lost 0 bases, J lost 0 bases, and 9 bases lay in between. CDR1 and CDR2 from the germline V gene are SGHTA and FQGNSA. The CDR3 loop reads CASSLAGAYSGNTIYF. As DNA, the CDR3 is TGTGCCAGCAGCTTAGCGGGGGCCTACTCTGGAAACACCATATATTTT. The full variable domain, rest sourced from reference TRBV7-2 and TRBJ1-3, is GAGVSQSPSNKVTEKGKDVELRCDPISGHTALYWYRQSLGQGLEFLIYFQGNSAPDKSGLPSDRFSAERTGGSVSTLTIQRTQQEDSAVYLCASSLAGAYSGNTIYFGEGSWLTVV.

The DNA for the CDR3 is TGTGCCACCGGGACTAGCGGGGAGGAGACCCAGTACTTC. This gives the protein CATGTSGEETQYF. V gene TRBV10-3 combines with J gene TRBJ2-5, with 13 bases fitting TRBD2. Germline CDR1 ENHRY, CDR2 SYGVKD. V shed 10 bases and J 5 bases; nucleotides not matched to a gene: 4. The CDR3 is made up of 13 amino acids.

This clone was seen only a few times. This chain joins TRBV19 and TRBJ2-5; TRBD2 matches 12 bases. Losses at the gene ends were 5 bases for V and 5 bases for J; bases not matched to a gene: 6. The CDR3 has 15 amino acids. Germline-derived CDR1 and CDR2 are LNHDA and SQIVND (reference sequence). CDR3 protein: CASSLLGLAGETQYF. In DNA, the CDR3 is TGTGCCAGTAGTTTGCTCGGACTAGCGGGGGAGACCCAGTACTTC.